The source of this TCR beta chain is a study of shared clonotypes between healthy human individuals. Across the whole study: Aged between 18 and 49, the donors were two women and three men. Findings and caveats of the study: Lower generation probabilities were found for non-shared clonotypes than for those shared by all four donors.

Naive CD8 cells lacked CD45RO, underwent positive selection for CCR7 and left out terminally differentiated effector memory CD45RA+ cells. Healthy HIV-negative adults without recent acute infections or vaccinations served as donors. On sorted subsets, replicate PCRs used about 200 ng DNA, or about 33,000 T cell genomes. Sequenced by immunoSEQ multiplex PCR; TCRdb stores in-frame clones only, minus some. The table lists approximately 650,000 clones, 95% to 96% of them singletons, with 0.11% in the top ten. Of note for this clone: Its target is unknown.

Germline V gene data show CDR1 as PRHDT and CDR2 as FYEKMQ (reference sequence). Trimming took 0 bases from V and 3 from J, leaving 6 bases between them. This CDR3 is built from 13 residues. Source material: naive CD8+ T cells sorted from blood. V usage is TRBV13 and J usage is TRBJ2-7; D ambiguous. The sequence derives from a woman aged 25 to 39 in good health. The CDR3 DNA is TGTGCCAGCAGCTTAGGCGGGCTCTACGAGCAGTACTTC. Residues: CASSLGGLYEQYF.